Following are 3 T cell receptor beta chains from one sample sequenced in a study of blood T cell repertoires in COVID-19. This table comes from immunoSEQ multiplex PCR, and its TCRdb copy is limited to in-frame clones, with some not included. This repertoire shows hundreds of thousands of clones, around 90% found once; its top ten account for more than 0.55%. Sequencing was performed on peripheral blood. Receptors originate from a human donor in a cohort sampled during active COVID-19.

The V call is TRBV4-3, the J call TRBJ2-5; D is possibly TRBD2 (6 bases). The germline V and J ends were trimmed by 6 bases and 4 bases, with 18 bases remaining between them. Germline CDR1 is LGHNA and CDR2 is YSLEER. The CDR3 contains 15 residues. The CDR3 region has the DNA TGCGCCAGCAGTCCCATAACGGGGACTTTAGAGACCCAGTACTTC. Translating gives CASSPITGTLETQYF.

This chain joins TRBV19 and TRBJ1-6, with no clear D. CDR1 and CDR2 (germline): LNHDA, SQIVND (reference sequence). The CDR3 sequence is 14 residues long. V was pared by 6 bases and J by 4 bases, with 10 bases between. The CDR3 DNA reads TGTGCCAGTAGCGCAACGGTGTATAATTCACCCCTCCACTTT. Protein sequence: CASSATVYNSPLHF.

The V gene is TRBV28, the J gene TRBJ2-7; 8 bases map to TRBD1. CDR1 MDHEN and CDR2 SYDVKM come from the germline V gene. This CDR3 contains 14 residues. J was trimmed by 0 bases and V by 4 bases; bases with no gene match: 2. This chain's CDR3 is CASSSGQVSYEQYF. CDR3 DNA: TGTGCCAGCAGTTCGGGACAGGTCTCCTACGAGCAGTACTTC.